The clone carrying this T cell receptor (beta chain) has just a few counts. The CDR3 runs 11 residues. Germline assignment: CDR1 SQVTM and CDR2 ANQGSEA. These data come from a study of cytotoxic CD8 clonotypes in ibrutinib-treated CLL. Assay: immunoSEQ multiplex PCR; the TCRdb copy retains only in-frame clones and omits some. This table holds 200,000 or so clones, 75% to 85% found once. The sequence came from a human donor with chronic lymphocytic leukemia. The chain combines TRBV29-1 with TRBJ1-1, with D unclear. The sequencing here drew on PBMCs, taken after 12 months of ibrutinib treatment. The CDR3 DNA is TGCACCGTAGTATGGGACACTGAAGCTTTCTTT. Encoded protein: CTVVWDTEAFF.